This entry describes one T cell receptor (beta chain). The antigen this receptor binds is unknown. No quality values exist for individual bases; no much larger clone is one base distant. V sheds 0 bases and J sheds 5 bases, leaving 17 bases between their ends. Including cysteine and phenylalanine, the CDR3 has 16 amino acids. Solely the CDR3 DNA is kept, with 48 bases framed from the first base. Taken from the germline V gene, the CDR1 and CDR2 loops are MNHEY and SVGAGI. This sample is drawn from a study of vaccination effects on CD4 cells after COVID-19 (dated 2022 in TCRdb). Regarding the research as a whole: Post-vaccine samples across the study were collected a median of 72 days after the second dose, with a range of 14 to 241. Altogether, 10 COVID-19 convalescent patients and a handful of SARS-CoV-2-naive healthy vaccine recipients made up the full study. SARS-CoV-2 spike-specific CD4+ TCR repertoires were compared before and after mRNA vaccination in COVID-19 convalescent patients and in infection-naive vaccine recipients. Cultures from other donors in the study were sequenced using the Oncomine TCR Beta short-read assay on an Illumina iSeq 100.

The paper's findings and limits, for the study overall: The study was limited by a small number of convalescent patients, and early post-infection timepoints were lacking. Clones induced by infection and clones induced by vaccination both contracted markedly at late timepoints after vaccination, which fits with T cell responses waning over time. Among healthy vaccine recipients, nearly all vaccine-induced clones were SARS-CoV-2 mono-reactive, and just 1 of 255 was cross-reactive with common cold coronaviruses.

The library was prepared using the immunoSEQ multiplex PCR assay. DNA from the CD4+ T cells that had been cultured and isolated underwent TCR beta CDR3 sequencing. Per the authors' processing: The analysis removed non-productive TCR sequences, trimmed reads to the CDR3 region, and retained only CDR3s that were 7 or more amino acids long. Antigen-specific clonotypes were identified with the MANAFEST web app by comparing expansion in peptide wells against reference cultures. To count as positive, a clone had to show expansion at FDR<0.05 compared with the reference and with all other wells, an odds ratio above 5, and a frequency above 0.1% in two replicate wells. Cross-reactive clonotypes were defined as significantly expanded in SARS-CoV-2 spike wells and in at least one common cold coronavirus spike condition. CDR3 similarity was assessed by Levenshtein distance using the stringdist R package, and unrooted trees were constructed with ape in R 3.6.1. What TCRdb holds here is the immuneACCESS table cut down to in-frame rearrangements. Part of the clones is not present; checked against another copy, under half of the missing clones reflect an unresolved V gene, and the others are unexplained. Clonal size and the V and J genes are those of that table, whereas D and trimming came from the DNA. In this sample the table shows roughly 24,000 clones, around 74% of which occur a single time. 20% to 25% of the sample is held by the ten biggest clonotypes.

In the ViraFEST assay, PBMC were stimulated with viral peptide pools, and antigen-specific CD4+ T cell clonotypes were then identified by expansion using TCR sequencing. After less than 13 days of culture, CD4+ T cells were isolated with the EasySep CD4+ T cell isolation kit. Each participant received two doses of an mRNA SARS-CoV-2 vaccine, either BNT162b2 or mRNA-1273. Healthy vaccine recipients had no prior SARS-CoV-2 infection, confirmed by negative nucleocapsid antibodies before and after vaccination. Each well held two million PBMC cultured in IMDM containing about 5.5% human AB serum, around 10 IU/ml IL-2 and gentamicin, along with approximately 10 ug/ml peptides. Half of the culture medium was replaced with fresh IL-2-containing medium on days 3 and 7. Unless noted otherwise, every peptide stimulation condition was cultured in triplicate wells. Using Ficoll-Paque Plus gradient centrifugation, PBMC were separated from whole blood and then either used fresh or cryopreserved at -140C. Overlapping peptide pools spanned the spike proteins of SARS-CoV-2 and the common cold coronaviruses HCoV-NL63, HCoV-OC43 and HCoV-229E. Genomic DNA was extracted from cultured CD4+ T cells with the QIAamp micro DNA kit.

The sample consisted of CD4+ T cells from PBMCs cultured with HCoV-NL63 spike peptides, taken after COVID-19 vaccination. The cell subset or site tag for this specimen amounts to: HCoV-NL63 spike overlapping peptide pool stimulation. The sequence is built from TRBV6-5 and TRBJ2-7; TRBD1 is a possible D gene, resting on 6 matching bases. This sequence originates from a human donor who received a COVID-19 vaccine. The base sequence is TGTGCCAGCAGTTACTCGACGGGACATCGAAAGGACGAGCAGTACTTC. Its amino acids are CASSYSTGHRKDEQYF.